These T cell receptor beta chains were read from a single sample in a study of blood T cell repertoires in COVID-19. The repertoire was sequenced with immunoSEQ multiplex PCR; TCRdb's copy has only in-frame clones and lacks some. The sample consists of more than 200,000 clones, 90% of them appearing once. Sequencing was done on a sample of peripheral blood. The origin of the receptors is a man aged 25 to 40 with COVID-19, enrolled during active disease. CDR3s include the opening cysteine and the closing phenylalanine or tryptophan. The order of the fields is clone size, V gene, D gene, J gene, CDR3 protein, CDR3 DNA. A D gene is named only where the DNA matches it firmly. The size of a clone is reported for some rows only, either as once, few or many, or as a class for expanded clones.

>-|TRBV18|TRBD1|TRBJ2-7
CASSPGQGASYEQYF
TGTGCCAGCTCACCCGGACAGGGGGCATCCTACGAGCAGTACTTC
>-|TRBV11-2|TRBD1|TRBJ1-5
CASSLLGGTGVQPQHF
TGTGCCAGCAGCTTACTGGGCGGGACAGGTGTTCAGCCCCAGCATTTT
>-|TRBV7-3|-|TRBJ1-1
CASSDGGRSTEAFF
TGTGCCAGCAGCGACGGGGGGAGGAGCACTGAAGCTTTCTTT
>-|TRBV27|TRBD1|TRBJ1-1
CASRPTGRPTEAFF
TGTGCCAGCAGACCGACAGGGCGGCCGACTGAAGCTTTCTTT
>-|TRBV6-5|-|TRBJ1-2
CASSYGQGLGYTF
TGTGCCAGCAGTTACGGGCAGGGACTTGGCTACACCTTC
>-|TRBV7-2|TRBD2|TRBJ2-7
CASSSSGLSSYEQYF
TGTGCCAGCAGTTCTAGCGGGCTTAGCTCCTACGAGCAGTACTTC
>-|TRBV6-2/TRBV6-3|-|TRBJ2-1
CASSAGGENNEQFF
TGTGCCAGCAGTGCCGGGGGAGAAAACAATGAGCAGTTCTTC
>-|TRBV5-1|-|TRBJ2-1
CASSLRGTGRNEQFF
TGCGCCAGCAGCTTGCGGGGGACTGGACGAAATGAGCAGTTCTTC
>-|TRBV6-6|-|TRBJ2-7
CASSSLDRNYEQYF
TGTGCCAGCAGTTCCCTAGACAGGAATTACGAGCAGTACTTC
>-|TRBV7-2|TRBD1|TRBJ2-7
CASSSSRTGIGEQYF
TGTGCCAGCAGCTCATCCAGGACAGGGATAGGGGAGCAGTACTTC
>-|TRBV7-2|TRBD2|TRBJ2-7
CASRRTSGVPYEQYF
TGTGCCAGCCGTAGAACTAGCGGGGTGCCCTACGAGCAGTACTTC
>-|TRBV12-3/TRBV12-4|-|TRBJ2-5
CASSDGGAQYF
TGTGCCAGCAGTGATGGAGGGGCCCAGTACTTC
>-|TRBV27|-|TRBJ2-7
CASTTGSSYEQYF
TGTGCCAGCACCACAGGCAGCTCCTACGAGCAGTACTTC
>-|TRBV12-3/TRBV12-4|-|TRBJ2-7
CASSIQISEQYF
TGTGCCAGCAGTATCCAAATCAGCGAGCAGTACTTC
>few|TRBV28|TRBD1|TRBJ2-7
CASSLFSDRVYF
TGTGCCAGCAGTCTTTTTTCGGACAGGGTATACTTC
>-|TRBV6-5|-|TRBJ1-5
CASSYSDSGNQPQHF
TGTGCCAGCAGTTACTCCGACTCAGGCAATCAGCCCCAGCATTTT
>-|TRBV18|TRBD1|TRBJ2-7
CASSPLAQGAREQYF
TGTGCCAGCTCACCACTGGCACAGGGGGCACGGGAGCAGTACTTC
>-|TRBV10-3|TRBD2|TRBJ2-3
CAIRGRLGGQGGTTDTQYF
TGTGCCATCAGGGGAAGGTTGGGAGGGCAAGGAGGTACCACAGATACGCAGTATTTT
>-|TRBV7-6|-|TRBJ2-1
CASSLVGQTYNEQFF
TGTGCCAGCAGCTTAGTCGGACAAACATACAATGAGCAGTTCTTC
>once|TRBV10-3|-|TRBJ1-2
CAISEGGNYGYTF
TGTGCCATCAGTGAAGGCGGGAACTATGGCTACACCTTC
>-|TRBV2|-|TRBJ2-5
CASETGETQYF
TGTGCCAGCGAGACAGGAGAGACCCAGTACTTC
>-|TRBV6-2/TRBV6-3|-|TRBJ1-6
CASSYTRRDSPLHF
TGTGCCAGCAGTTACACCCGTCGGGATTCACCCCTCCACTTT
>-|TRBV28|TRBD1|TRBJ2-7
CASSLILVVAGGSYEQYF
TGTGCCAGCAGTTTAATCCTTGTGGTGGCAGGGGGTTCCTACGAGCAGTACTTC
>-|TRBV7-8|TRBD1|TRBJ2-7
CASSLGTGQPSFSYEQYF
TGTGCCAGCAGCTTAGGAACGGGACAGCCAAGTTTCTCCTACGAGCAGTACTTC
>-|TRBV29-1|TRBD1|TRBJ2-7
CSVTGTGGRTYEQYF
TGCAGCGTTACCGGGACAGGGGGCCGGACCTACGAGCAGTACTTC
>-|TRBV19|TRBD2|TRBJ2-7
CASAESSGGTYEQYF
TGTGCCAGTGCGGAGAGTAGCGGGGGAACCTACGAGCAGTACTTC